Listed here are 21 T cell receptor beta chains from one sample, sequenced in a study of shared clonotypes between healthy human individuals. Using immunoSEQ multiplex PCR, the repertoire was profiled, and TCRdb retains in-frame clones only, with some absent. The sample holds about half a million clones, roughly 80% seen once. The sequencing sample was made of PBMCs. The receptors were gathered from a middle-aged woman in good health. Some clones in this sample may be carry-over from other donors' samples.

This chain uses TRBV2 with TRBJ1-4, with unresolved D. Germline lookup yields CDR1 SNHLY and CDR2 FYNNEI. The ends were cut back, 10 bases at V and 2 bases at J, with 11 bases in the middle. The CDR3 consists of 13 residues. The DNA for the CDR3 is TGTGCCACCCAGACAAGTACTAATGAAAAACTGTTTTTT. Translating it yields CATQTSTNEKLFF. Looking up the rest from reference TRBV2 and TRBJ1-4 gives the full variable domain: EPEVTQTPSHQVTQMGQEVILRCVPISNHLYFYWYRQILGQKVEFLVSFYNNEISEKSEIFDDQFSVERPDGSNFTLKIRSTKLEDSAMYFCATQTSTNEKLFFGSGTQLSVL.

This clone has more than one count but fewer than ten. The same CDR3 also results from other DNA sequences found in this sample. This chain connects TRBV9 to TRBJ2-1; 8 nucleotides agree with TRBD2. Trimming took 0 bases from V and 3 from J; bases not matched to a gene: 2. This CDR3 contains 15 residues. Germline V gene lookup returns CDR1 SGDLS and CDR2 YYNGEE. CDR3 DNA: TGTGCCAGCAGCGTAGTCACTAGCGGCTACAATGAGCAGTTCTTC. The encoded protein is CASSVVTSGYNEQFF. The full variable domain, rest sourced from reference TRBV9 and TRBJ2-1, is DSGVTQTPKHLITATGQRVTLRCSPRSGDLSVYWYQQSLDQGLQFLIQYYNGEERAKGNILERFSAQQFPDLHSELNLSSLELGDSALYFCASSVVTSGYNEQFFGPGTRLTVL.

The chain links TRBV27 to TRBJ2-1; D might be TRBD2 (5 bases). Germline CDR1 MNHEY, CDR2 SMNVEV (reference sequence). The CDR3 is 14 amino acids. V lost 7 bases and J lost 7, with 17 bases in between. CDR3 amino acids: CASTRLSYPNEQFF. DNA of the CDR3: TGTGCCAGCACCAGACTAAGCTACCCTAATGAGCAGTTCTTC.

This clone was counted once. The chain recombines TRBV29-1 with TRBJ2-1; D unclear. The germline V gene has CDR1 SQVTM and CDR2 ANQGSEA. Trimming removed 5 bases at V and 9 bases at J, with 17 bases between. The CDR3 covers 13 residues. The CDR3 DNA sequence: TGCAGCGTTCCCAAACATGCTCGCGGTGAGCAGTTCTTC. This codes for CSVPKHARGEQFF.

Concerning this clone: This likely reflects a read error, since a far larger clone is one base away. The rearrangement links TRBV14 to TRBJ1-2; weak D call: TRBD1 (6 bases). This CDR3 has 11 amino acids. The germline gives CDR1 SGHDN, CDR2 FVKESK. CDR3 nucleotide sequence: TGTGGTAGGTCGGGGGGCTATGGCCACACCTTC. Its protein is CGRSGGYGHTF.

In the case of this clone: In this CDR3 the conserved last residue, phenylalanine or tryptophan, is missing, so a read error is likely. The chain is built from TRBV6-6 and TRBJ1-1; possibly TRBD1 for D (5 bases). The CDR3 consists of 15 residues. Germline CDR1 is MNHNY and CDR2 is SVGAGI (reference sequence). V was shortened by 10 bases and J by 4 bases, with 22 bases between the two germline ends. The CDR3: CATHQSPGLGTEAFL. The CDR3 nucleotides read TGTGCCACCCACCAGAGTCCAGGGCTTGGCACTGAAGCTTTCCTT.

This clone was observed many times. Distinct nucleotide sequences in the sample also encode this CDR3. The V and J genes are TRBV2 and TRBJ2-2; 8 nucleotides agree with TRBD1. The CDR3 sequence is 18 residues long. Germline loops: CDR1 SNHLY, CDR2 FYNNEI. With 0 bases clipped from V and 2 bases from J, the junction kept 8 bases outside the gene matches. CDR3 sequence reads: CASSEAARTGTNTGELFF. The CDR3 bases are TGTGCCAGCAGTGAAGCAGCTAGGACAGGGACCAACACCGGGGAGCTGTTTTTT.

The chain carries TRBV18 and TRBJ2-1; D remains unclear. The V gene's germline CDR1 is KGHSH and CDR2 LQKENI. Trimming stripped 2 bases from V and 5 bases from J, with 7 bases between. The CDR3 covers 13 residues. CDR3 sequence (DNA): TGTGCCAGCTCACCATCCGCCGACAATGAGCAGTTCTTC. Translating it yields CASSPSADNEQFF.

The sample holds one count of this clone. This chain connects TRBV28 to TRBJ2-2; 9 bases agree with TRBD1. Germline CDR1 MDHEN, CDR2 SYDVKM. J lost 4 bases, V lost 5 bases, and 5 bases had no gene match. The CDR3 extends over 15 amino acids. CDR3 loop: CASSGDREITGELFF. The CDR3 region has the DNA TGTGCCAGCAGTGGGGACAGGGAGATCACCGGGGAGCTGTTTTTT.

V and J are TRBV7-2 and TRBJ1-2; the match to TRBD1 covers 10 bases. CDR3 size: 15 residues. Germline-derived CDR1 and CDR2 are SGHTA and FQGNSA. After removal of 2 bases from V and 8 bases from J, the junction contained 8 bases not matched to a gene. The DNA of the CDR3 is TGTGCCAGCAGCTTAACTCGGGACAGGGGCGGAGGCTACACCTTC. Translating it yields CASSLTRDRGGGYTF.

The chain uses TRBV19 and TRBJ2-4; 7 bases agree with TRBD1. Trimming at V came to 1 base and at J to 5 bases, leaving 2 bases not matched to a gene. CDR3 size: 14 residues. The germline gives CDR1 LNHDA, CDR2 SQIVND (reference sequence). CDR3 sequence (DNA): TGTGCCAGTAGTATAGTTACAGGGGAAAACATTCAGTACTTC. Its translation is CASSIVTGENIQYF.

The chain recombines TRBV30 with TRBJ1-1; no clear D. V lost 0 bases to trimming and J lost 4 bases, with 18 bases between them. The germline V gene has CDR1 GTSNPN and CDR2 SVGIG (reference sequence). The length of the CDR3 is 16 residues. Written as DNA, the CDR3 is TGTGCCTGGAGTGTACTTGGGCCGGGGATGGGCACTGAAGCTTTCTTT. It encodes CAWSVLGPGMGTEAFF. Using reference TRBV30 and TRBJ1-1 for the parts outside the CDR3, the full variable domain is SQTIHQWPATLVQPVGSPLSLECTVEGTSNPNLYWYRQAAGRGLQLLFYSVGIGQISSEVPQNLSASRPQDRQFILSSKKLLLSDSGFYLCAWSVLGPGMGTEAFFGQGTRLTVV.

As for this clone: A much larger clone sits a single nucleotide away, making a read error possible. Within the sample, other DNA sequences also encode this same CDR3. The rearrangement links TRBV27 to TRBJ2-2; 7 positions agree with TRBD2. Germline CDR1 is MNHEY and CDR2 is SMNVEV (reference sequence). CDR3 length equals 18 residues. Losses at the gene ends were 9 bases for V and 2 bases for J; bases not matched to a gene: 18. In DNA form, the CDR3 reads TGTGCCAGTAGTCTCTCGGGGCTAGCGGACTTAAACACCGGGGAGCTGTTTTTT. It specifies CASSLSGLADLNTGELFF.

The CDR3 coding sequence is TGTGCCAGCAGCTTAGATCCCGCCACTAGCGGGTACTACAATGAGCAGTTCTTC. Translating it yields CASSLDPATSGYYNEQFF. The chain uses TRBV11-2 and TRBJ2-1; TRBD2 agrees at 9 bases. Germline trimming cut 0 bases from V and 3 bases from J; bases unmatched to any gene: 9. CDR1 and CDR2 from the germline V gene are SGHAT and FQNNGV. The CDR3 is 18 residues long.

The chain recombines TRBV30 with TRBJ2-1; TRBD2 agrees at 12 bases. The CDR3 runs to 14 residues. Unmatched junction bases numbered 7, after V lost 8 bases and J lost 5 bases. Germline-derived CDR1 and CDR2 are GTSNPN and SVGIG (reference sequence). DNA for the CDR3: TGTGCCCGCCGACTAGCGGGAGTAAACAATGAGCAGTTCTTC. This gives the protein CARRLAGVNNEQFF.

J is TRBJ2-5 and V is TRBV20-1; TRBD2 might be the D (5 bases). CDR3 length: 11 amino acids. Germline values: CDR1 DFQATT, CDR2 SNEGSKA (reference sequence). The CDR3 reads CSESGPIGEYF. CDR3 bases: TGCAGCGAAAGCGGACCCATCGGCGAGTACTTC.

The CDR3 loop reads CASSVGAAASYEQYF. The CDR3 nucleotides are TGTGCCAGCAGCGTAGGGGCGGCAGCCTCCTACGAGCAGTACTTC. The chain carries TRBV9 and TRBJ2-7; D is unresolved. In germline, CDR1 is SGDLS, CDR2 YYNGEE. The CDR3 covers 15 residues. V was pared by 0 bases and J by 0 bases, with 10 bases between.

Turning to this clone: The sample carries other DNA sequences with the same CDR3. V usage is TRBV5-1 and J usage is TRBJ2-2; D unresolved. Germline-derived CDR1 and CDR2 are SGHRS and YFSETQ. The CDR3 runs to 14 residues. The V and J ends lost 0 bases and 2 bases respectively, with 5 bases between them. Here the CDR3 DNA reads TGCGCCAGCAGCTTGGGACTCAACACCGGGGAGCTGTTTTTT. It yields the protein CASSLGLNTGELFF.

The V call is TRBV1, the J call TRBJ2-1; the table's TRBD1 call for D was not verified on the DNA. TRBV1 is a pseudogene locus. The CDR3 extends over 18 amino acids. The DNA of the CDR3 is TGCACCAGCAGCCAAGATCCAGGAATCCCATGCTCCTACAATGAGCAGTTCTTC. Translated, it gives CTSSQDPGIPCSYNEQFF.

This clone was recorded a few times. V usage is TRBV18 and J usage is TRBJ2-1; D call uncertain. This CDR3 spans 13 amino acids. V was clipped by 0 bases and J by 10 bases, with 10 bases between them. From germline, CDR1 is KGHSH and CDR2 LQKENI. The CDR3 sequence is CASSPPVTWEQFF. The DNA of the CDR3 is TGTGCCAGCTCACCACCGGTTACCTGGGAGCAGTTCTTC.

The V call is TRBV28, the J call TRBJ1-2; D gene uncertain. Between the trimmed V and J ends, which lost 8 bases and 7 bases, there was a span of 8 bases. This CDR3 has 10 residues. CDR1 is MDHEN and CDR2 is SYDVKM in the germline V gene. CDR3 nucleotides: TGTGCCAGCGGTATCGTTGGCTACACCTTC. Its protein product is CASGIVGYTF.